This TCR beta chain was sequenced for a study of cytomegalovirus exposure and HLA in healthy donors. Study-wide findings and caveats: Researchers counted 150 to 200 TCR beta chains as cytomegalovirus-associated.

On this clone itself: Its matching antigen is unknown.

The repertoire was sequenced with immunoSEQ multiplex PCR; TCRdb's copy has only in-frame clones and lacks some. The sample has about 49,000 clones; around nine tenths are singletons. This CDR3 region has 11 residues. CDR1 and CDR2 from the germline V gene are MNHNY and SVGAGI (reference sequence). V lost 7 bases and J 2 bases, leaving 4 bases between the germline ends. This clonotype originated in a man aged 18 to 30 in good health and CMV-seronegative. The specimen sequenced was PBMCs. The chain carries TRBV6-6 and TRBJ2-3; D is undetermined. The chain's CDR3 is CASTSTDTQYF. The CDR3 DNA reads as TGTGCCAGCACGTCCACAGATACGCAGTATTTT.